These 4 T cell receptor beta chains were all obtained from the same sample, sequenced in a study of shared clonotypes between healthy human individuals. The repertoire was sequenced with immunoSEQ multiplex PCR; TCRdb's copy has only in-frame clones and lacks some. The sample shows roughly 590,000 clones, nearly 97% of them seen only once. Positive CCR7 selection of CD45RO-negative cells yielded the naive CD8 cells, and terminally differentiated effector memory CD45RA+ cells were excluded. The sample was naive CD8+ T cells sorted from blood. These receptors all stem from a woman aged 25 to 39 in good health.

The chain carries TRBV5-6 and TRBJ1-5; 7 nucleotides line up with TRBD1. Trimming cost V 7 bases and J 1 base; bases outside gene matches: 5. The CDR3 is 14 residues long. The germline V gene encodes CDR1 SGHDT and CDR2 YYEEEE. The CDR3 DNA follows: TGTGCCAGCGCCAGGGGGGGAAGCAATCAGCCCCAGCATTTT. Residues: CASARGGSNQPQHF.

Regarding this clone: Sequence at one end of the junction differs from germline and may be a read error. Other DNA sequences in the same sample also yield this CDR3. This chain joins TRBV2 and TRBJ2-5; D remains unclear. CDR1 is SNHLY and CDR2 is FYNNEI in the germline V gene. This CDR3 has 11 residues. CDR3 sequence (DNA): TGCGCCAGCAGCTCCCCGGAGACCCAGTACTTC. Translated, it gives CASSSPETQYF.

The chain joins TRBV7-9 to TRBJ1-1; 9 bases are a match to TRBD1. Looked up from germline, CDR1 is SEHNR and CDR2 is FQNEAQ (reference sequence). The CDR3 contains 15 residues. V dropped 6 bases and J dropped 4; count of bases not matched to a gene: 9. CDR3 coding DNA: TGTGCCAGCAGAGCCGGGACAGGGTCGTCCACTGAAGCTTTCTTT. Its protein product is CASRAGTGSSTEAFF.

This clone was counted a single time. The chain employs TRBV5-4 and TRBJ1-2, with D unclear. Between the trimmed V and J ends, which lost 4 bases and 1 base, there was a span of 11 bases. The CDR3 runs to 14 residues. Germline-derived CDR1 and CDR2 are SGHNT and YYREEE (reference sequence). CDR3 sequence reads: CASSPDGDNYGYTF. For the CDR3, the DNA is TGTGCCAGCAGCCCCGACGGTGATAACTATGGCTACACCTTC.